This is a list of T cell receptor beta chains from one sample in a study of cytomegalovirus exposure and HLA in healthy donors. Sequencing used immunoSEQ multiplex PCR; TCRdb keeps in-frame clones, though not all of them. The data contain 25,000 or so clones, about four fifths of them seen just once; the ten biggest clones take up approximately 4.9%. Sequences were obtained from PBMCs. Source of these receptors: a male donor in good health and CMV-seronegative. Both conserved end residues are part of each CDR3. The D gene is left open where the match is weak. Rows give clone size only sometimes, using once, few, many, or a class for an expanded clone.

len: 14; d_gene: TRBD1; abundance: .; j_gene: TRBJ2-2; v_gene: TRBV2; CDR3aa: CASKGALSTGELFF; CDR3nt: TGTGCCAGCAAGGGGGCGCTGAGCACCGGGGAGCTGTTTTTT
len: 10; d_gene: .; abundance: .; j_gene: TRBJ2-5; v_gene: TRBV20-1; CDR3aa: CGASEETQYF; CDR3nt: TGCGGTGCCTCTGAAGAGACCCAGTACTTC
len: 18; d_gene: TRBD1; abundance: .; j_gene: TRBJ1-5; v_gene: TRBV7-3; CDR3aa: CASSLRSRDSYSNQPQHF; CDR3nt: TGTGCCAGCAGCTTACGGTCCCGGGACAGTTATAGCAATCAGCCCCAGCATTTT
len: 15; d_gene: .; abundance: .; j_gene: TRBJ2-5; v_gene: TRBV19; CDR3aa: CASSSRSQTRETQYF; CDR3nt: TGTGCCAGTAGTTCGCGCAGTCAAACTAGGGAGACCCAGTACTTC
len: 14; d_gene: .; abundance: few; j_gene: TRBJ1-1; v_gene: TRBV5-8; CDR3aa: CASTGQISGTEAFF; CDR3nt: TGTGCCAGCACCGGACAGATCTCCGGGACTGAAGCTTTCTTT
len: 14; d_gene: TRBD1; abundance: .; j_gene: TRBJ2-7; v_gene: TRBV2; CDR3aa: CASRGTGVPYEQYF; CDR3nt: TGTGCCAGCAGAGGGACAGGGGTTCCCTACGAGCAGTACTTC
len: 15; d_gene: TRBD1; abundance: few; j_gene: TRBJ2-1; v_gene: TRBV29-1; CDR3aa: CSVGRQGSSYNEQFF; CDR3nt: TGCAGCGTCGGCCGACAGGGAAGCTCCTACAATGAGCAGTTCTTC
len: 14; d_gene: .; abundance: once; j_gene: TRBJ1-1; v_gene: TRBV10-3; CDR3aa: CAIRLSGTAAEAFF; CDR3nt: TGTGCCATCAGACTATCCGGTACCGCAGCTGAAGCTTTCTTT
len: 14; d_gene: TRBD1; abundance: few; j_gene: TRBJ1-6; v_gene: TRBV27; CDR3aa: CASSLRQGNSPLHF; CDR3nt: TGTGCCAGCAGTCTCAGACAGGGCAATTCACCCCTCCACTTT
len: 16; d_gene: TRBD2; abundance: .; j_gene: TRBJ2-5; v_gene: TRBV5-1; CDR3aa: CASSLDGGSVPETQYF; CDR3nt: TGCGCCAGCAGCTTGGATGGCGGGAGCGTCCCCGAGACCCAGTACTTC
len: 15; d_gene: .; abundance: .; j_gene: TRBJ2-3; v_gene: TRBV27; CDR3aa: CASRLLAFATDTQYF; CDR3nt: TGTGCCAGCCGCCTCCTAGCGTTTGCCACAGATACGCAGTATTTT
len: 15; d_gene: .; abundance: .; j_gene: TRBJ2-7; v_gene: TRBV2; CDR3aa: CASSQEFGDTYEQYF; CDR3nt: TGTGCCAGCAGCCAGGAGTTTGGGGACACCTACGAGCAGTACTTC
len: 15; d_gene: .; abundance: once; j_gene: TRBJ2-3; v_gene: TRBV7-3; CDR3aa: CASSLYPGSTDTQYF; CDR3nt: TGTGCCAGCAGCTTATACCCCGGGAGCACAGATACGCAGTATTTT
len: 13; d_gene: .; abundance: once; j_gene: TRBJ1-2; v_gene: TRBV30; CDR3aa: CAWSSRGYYGYTF; CDR3nt: TGTGCCTGGAGCTCTAGAGGTTACTATGGCTACACCTTC
len: 13; d_gene: .; abundance: .; j_gene: TRBJ2-5; v_gene: TRBV7-9; CDR3aa: CASSPGQLGTQYF; CDR3nt: TGTGCCAGCAGCCCCGGACAGCTAGGGACCCAGTACTTC
len: 15; d_gene: TRBD2; abundance: .; j_gene: TRBJ2-2; v_gene: TRBV4-2; CDR3aa: CASSQLAGDTGELFF; CDR3nt: TGTGCCAGCAGCCAACTAGCGGGAGACACCGGGGAGCTGTTTTTT
len: 14; d_gene: .; abundance: .; j_gene: TRBJ2-7; v_gene: TRBV27; CDR3aa: CASSPGISSYEQYF; CDR3nt: TGTGCCAGCAGTCCCGGGATTTCCTCCTACGAGCAGTACTTC
len: 15; d_gene: TRBD1; abundance: .; j_gene: TRBJ2-3; v_gene: TRBV18; CDR3aa: CASSPSGQGTDTQYF; CDR3nt: TGTGCCAGCTCACCAAGCGGACAGGGCACAGATACGCAGTATTTT
len: 14; d_gene: TRBD1; abundance: few; j_gene: TRBJ1-2; v_gene: TRBV6-6; CDR3aa: CASNHGQGNYGYTF; CDR3nt: TGTGCCAGCAATCATGGACAGGGTAACTATGGCTACACCTTC
len: 15; d_gene: .; abundance: .; j_gene: TRBJ2-3; v_gene: TRBV6-5; CDR3aa: CASSQEPTGTDTQYF; CDR3nt: TGTGCCAGCAGCCAGGAACCGACGGGCACAGATACGCAGTATTTT
len: 15; d_gene: TRBD1; abundance: .; j_gene: TRBJ2-7; v_gene: TRBV28; CDR3aa: CASPPRRQGDYEQYF; CDR3nt: TGTGCCAGTCCACCGCGACGCCAGGGGGACTACGAGCAGTACTTC
len: 13; d_gene: TRBD2; abundance: .; j_gene: TRBJ2-1; v_gene: TRBV9; CDR3aa: CASSSGLAREQFF; CDR3nt: TGTGCCAGCAGTTCGGGACTAGCTCGTGAGCAGTTCTTC
len: 15; d_gene: TRBD1; abundance: .; j_gene: TRBJ2-3; v_gene: TRBV19; CDR3aa: CASSIVETGPDTQYF; CDR3nt: TGTGCCAGTAGTATAGTGGAGACAGGGCCAGATACGCAGTATTTT
len: 16; d_gene: TRBD2; abundance: .; j_gene: TRBJ2-5; v_gene: TRBV7-6; CDR3aa: CASSLITSGEGETQYF; CDR3nt: TGTGCCAGCAGCTTAATTACTAGCGGGGAGGGAGAGACCCAGTACTTC
len: 15; d_gene: .; abundance: .; j_gene: TRBJ2-7; v_gene: TRBV5-1; CDR3aa: CASSLVAGSTYEQYF; CDR3nt: TGCGCCAGCAGCTTAGTGGCGGGGTCTACCTACGAGCAGTACTTC
len: 13; d_gene: .; abundance: .; j_gene: TRBJ1-5; v_gene: TRBV7-2; CDR3aa: CASSRTTTSPQHF; CDR3nt: TGTGCCAGCAGCCGGACAACGACATCGCCCCAGCATTTT
len: 14; d_gene: TRBD1; abundance: .; j_gene: TRBJ2-2; v_gene: TRBV7-9; CDR3aa: CASTRGQGTGELFF; CDR3nt: TGTGCCAGCACCAGGGGACAGGGCACCGGGGAGCTGTTTTTT
len: 18; d_gene: TRBD2; abundance: .; j_gene: TRBJ2-3; v_gene: TRBV13; CDR3aa: CASSRSPIAGGRADTQYF; CDR3nt: TGTGCCAGCAGCCGTTCGCCCATAGCGGGGGGGCGGGCAGATACGCAGTATTTT
len: 11; d_gene: .; abundance: .; j_gene: TRBJ1-1; v_gene: TRBV30; CDR3aa: CAWGRSAKAFF; CDR3nt: TGTGCCTGGGGGAGGTCCGCAAAAGCTTTCTTT
len: 17; d_gene: .; abundance: .; j_gene: TRBJ2-6; v_gene: TRBV10-3; CDR3aa: CAISGAGTRSGANVLTF; CDR3nt: TGTGCCATCAGTGGGGCAGGGACACGCTCTGGGGCCAACGTCCTGACTTTC
len: 14; d_gene: TRBD1; abundance: .; j_gene: TRBJ2-1; v_gene: TRBV6-1; CDR3aa: CATQGTGDYNEQFF; CDR3nt: TGTGCCACCCAGGGGACAGGGGACTACAATGAGCAGTTCTTC
len: 14; d_gene: TRBD2; abundance: once; j_gene: TRBJ2-1; v_gene: TRBV27; CDR3aa: CAAGGSGLYNEQFF; CDR3nt: TGTGCCGCGGGGGGGAGCGGTCTATACAATGAGCAGTTCTTC
len: 14; d_gene: .; abundance: .; j_gene: TRBJ1-1; v_gene: TRBV7-3; CDR3aa: CASSFGQKDTEAFF; CDR3nt: TGTGCCAGCAGCTTCGGACAGAAGGACACTGAAGCTTTCTTT
len: 15; d_gene: TRBD1; abundance: once; j_gene: TRBJ2-2; v_gene: TRBV28; CDR3aa: CASSQGDRVTGELFF; CDR3nt: TGTGCCAGCAGTCAAGGGGACAGGGTCACCGGGGAGCTGTTTTTT
len: 15; d_gene: TRBD2; abundance: .; j_gene: TRBJ2-7; v_gene: TRBV18; CDR3aa: CASSPQRASGPEQYF; CDR3nt: TGTGCCAGCTCACCCCAAAGGGCTAGCGGGCCCGAGCAGTACTTC
len: 14; d_gene: .; abundance: .; j_gene: TRBJ2-1; v_gene: TRBV7-3; CDR3aa: CASSLASSYNEQFF; CDR3nt: TGTGCCAGCAGCTTAGCGAGCTCCTACAATGAGCAGTTCTTC
len: 15; d_gene: .; abundance: .; j_gene: TRBJ2-7; v_gene: TRBV7-2; CDR3aa: CASSPSTGRNYEQYF; CDR3nt: TGTGCCAGCAGCCCGTCGACAGGACGAAATTACGAGCAGTACTTC
len: 17; d_gene: .; abundance: .; j_gene: TRBJ2-7; v_gene: TRBV25-1; CDR3aa: CASSESGAAGASYEQYF; CDR3nt: TGTGCCAGCAGTGAATCGGGTGCGGCAGGGGCCTCCTACGAGCAGTACTTC
len: 14; d_gene: .; abundance: .; j_gene: TRBJ2-5; v_gene: TRBV7-2; CDR3aa: CASSFPFEEETQYF; CDR3nt: TGTGCCAGCAGCTTCCCCTTTGAGGAAGAGACCCAGTACTTC
len: 17; d_gene: .; abundance: medium-sized; j_gene: TRBJ2-6; v_gene: TRBV28; CDR3aa: CASSPAPRQAGANVLTF; CDR3nt: TGTGCCAGCAGCCCCGCCCCGAGACAGGCTGGGGCCAACGTCCTGACTTTC
len: 16; d_gene: .; abundance: .; j_gene: TRBJ2-3; v_gene: TRBV6-5; CDR3aa: CASSSILVGSTDTQYF; CDR3nt: TGTGCCAGCAGTTCCATACTCGTCGGTAGCACAGATACGCAGTATTTT
len: 16; d_gene: .; abundance: .; j_gene: TRBJ2-2; v_gene: TRBV5-4; CDR3aa: CASSYMAGIPTGELFF; CDR3nt: TGTGCCAGCAGCTACATGGCAGGGATACCCACCGGGGAGCTGTTTTTT
len: 14; d_gene: .; abundance: .; j_gene: TRBJ1-5; v_gene: TRBV7-9; CDR3aa: CASSSAGGNQPQHF; CDR3nt: TGTGCCAGCTCTTCCGCGGGGGGCAATCAGCCCCAGCATTTT
len: 12; d_gene: .; abundance: few; j_gene: TRBJ1-1; v_gene: TRBV5-1; CDR3aa: CASSLEGTEAFF; CDR3nt: TGCGCCAGCAGCTTGGAGGGGACTGAAGCTTTCTTT
len: 19; d_gene: TRBD2; abundance: .; j_gene: TRBJ2-5; v_gene: TRBV19; CDR3aa: CASSSPGTSALYIQETQYF; CDR3nt: TGTGCCAGTAGTTCGCCCGGGACTAGCGCCTTATATATACAAGAGACCCAGTACTTC
len: 13; d_gene: .; abundance: .; j_gene: TRBJ2-5; v_gene: TRBV18; CDR3aa: CASSPTGKETQYF; CDR3nt: TGTGCCAGCTCACCGACAGGAAAAGAGACCCAGTACTTC